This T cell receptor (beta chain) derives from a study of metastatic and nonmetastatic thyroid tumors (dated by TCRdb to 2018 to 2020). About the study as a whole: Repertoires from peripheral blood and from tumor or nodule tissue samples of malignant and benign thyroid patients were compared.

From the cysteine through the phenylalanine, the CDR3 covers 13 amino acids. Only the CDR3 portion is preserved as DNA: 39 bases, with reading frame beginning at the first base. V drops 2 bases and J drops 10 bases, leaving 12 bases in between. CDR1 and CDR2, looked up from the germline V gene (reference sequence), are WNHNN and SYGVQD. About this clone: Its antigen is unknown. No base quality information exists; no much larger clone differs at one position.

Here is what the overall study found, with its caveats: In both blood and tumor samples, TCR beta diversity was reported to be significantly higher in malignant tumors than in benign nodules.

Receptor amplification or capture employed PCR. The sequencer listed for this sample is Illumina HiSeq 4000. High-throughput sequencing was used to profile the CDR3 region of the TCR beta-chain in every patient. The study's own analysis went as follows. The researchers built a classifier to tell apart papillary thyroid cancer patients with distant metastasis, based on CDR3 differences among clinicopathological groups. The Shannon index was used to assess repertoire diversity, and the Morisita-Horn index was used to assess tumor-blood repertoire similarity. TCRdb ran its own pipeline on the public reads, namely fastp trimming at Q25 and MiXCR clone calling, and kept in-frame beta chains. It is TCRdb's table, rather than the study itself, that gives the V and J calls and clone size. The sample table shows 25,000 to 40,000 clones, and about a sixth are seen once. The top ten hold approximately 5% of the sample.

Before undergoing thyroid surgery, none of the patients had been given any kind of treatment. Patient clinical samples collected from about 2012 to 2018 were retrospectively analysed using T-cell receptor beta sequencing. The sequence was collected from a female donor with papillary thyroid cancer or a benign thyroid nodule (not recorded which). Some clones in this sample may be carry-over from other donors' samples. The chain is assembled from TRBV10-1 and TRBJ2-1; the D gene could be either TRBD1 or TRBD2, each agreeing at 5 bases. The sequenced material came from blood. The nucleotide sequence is TGCGCCAGCAGTGAGGGGGGAAGTAGGGAGCAGTTCTTC. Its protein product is CASSEGGSREQFF.